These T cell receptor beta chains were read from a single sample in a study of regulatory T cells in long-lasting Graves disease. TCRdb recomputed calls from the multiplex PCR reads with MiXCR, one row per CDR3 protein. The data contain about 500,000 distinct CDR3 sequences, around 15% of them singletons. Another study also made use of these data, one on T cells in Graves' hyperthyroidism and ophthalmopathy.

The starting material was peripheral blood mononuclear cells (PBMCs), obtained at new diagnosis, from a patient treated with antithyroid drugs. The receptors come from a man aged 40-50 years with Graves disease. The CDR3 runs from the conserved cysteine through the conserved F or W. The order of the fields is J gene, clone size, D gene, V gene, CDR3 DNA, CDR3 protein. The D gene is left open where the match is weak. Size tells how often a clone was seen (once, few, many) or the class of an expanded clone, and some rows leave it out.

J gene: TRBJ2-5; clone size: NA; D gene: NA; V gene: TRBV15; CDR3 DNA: TGTGCCACCAGCAGAGGAACAGGGCTAGAGACCCAGTACTTC; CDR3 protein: CATSRGTGLETQYF
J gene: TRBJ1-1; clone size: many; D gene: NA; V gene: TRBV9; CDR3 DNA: TGTGCCAGCAGCGTAGGTAACATGAACACTGAAGCTTTCTTT; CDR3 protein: CASSVGNMNTEAFF
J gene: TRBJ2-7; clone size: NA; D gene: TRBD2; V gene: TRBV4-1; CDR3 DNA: TGCGCCAGCAGCCAAGAGCGCGCGGGAGAGTACGAGCAGTACTTC; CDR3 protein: CASSQERAGEYEQYF
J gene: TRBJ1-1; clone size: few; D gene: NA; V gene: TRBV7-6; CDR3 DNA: TGTGCCAGCAGCCGACAGCGGAGAACTGAAGCTTTCTTT; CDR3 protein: CASSRQRRTEAFF
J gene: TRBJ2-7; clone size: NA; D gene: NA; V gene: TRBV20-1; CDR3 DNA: TGCAGTGCTAGAGACCAGGCCTTCTCCTACGAGCAGTACTTC; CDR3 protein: CSARDQAFSYEQYF
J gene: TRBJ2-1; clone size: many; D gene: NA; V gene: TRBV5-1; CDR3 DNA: TGCGCCAGCAGCTTTGGAGGGGGCGCCTCCTACAATGAGCAGTTCTTC; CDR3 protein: CASSFGGGASYNEQFF
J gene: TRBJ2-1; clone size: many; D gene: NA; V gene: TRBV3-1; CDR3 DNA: TGTGCCAGCAGCCAAGATAGGTACAATGAGCAGTTCTTC; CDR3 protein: CASSQDRYNEQFF
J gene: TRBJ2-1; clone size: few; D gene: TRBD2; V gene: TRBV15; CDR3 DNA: TGTGCCACCAGCAGAGCCCAACGGGGCGGGAGCGGCAATGAGCAGTTCTTC; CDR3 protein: CATSRAQRGGSGNEQFF
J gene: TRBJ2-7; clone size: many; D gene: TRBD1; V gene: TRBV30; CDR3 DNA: TGTGCCTGGAGCACCGGGACAGGGAACTACGAGCAGTACTTC; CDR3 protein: CAWSTGTGNYEQYF
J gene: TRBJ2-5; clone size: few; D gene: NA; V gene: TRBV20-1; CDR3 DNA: TGCAGTGCTATCTTTTGGGGATCCGGAGAGACCCAGTACTTC; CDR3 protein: CSAIFWGSGETQYF